The rows below give T cell receptor beta chains drawn from one sample of a study of shared clonotypes between healthy human individuals. The repertoire was sequenced with immunoSEQ multiplex PCR; TCRdb's copy has only in-frame clones and lacks some. The sample records over 150,000 clones, approximately 62% being singletons. The sample comprised memory CD4+ T cells sorted from blood. The receptors come from a man aged 25-40 years in good health. The CDR3 runs from the conserved cysteine through the conserved F or W. The order of the fields is J gene, clone size, V gene, D gene, CDR3 DNA, CDR3 protein. The D gene is left open where the match is weak. Some rows mark clone size as missing; the rest say once, few, many or name a class of expanded clone.

j_call: TRBJ2-3
clone_size: .
v_call: TRBV6-4
d_call: TRBD1
cdr3_nt: TGTGCCAGCAGTGACGGGACAGGGGCAGATACGCAGTATTTT
cdr3_aa: CASSDGTGADTQYF

j_call: TRBJ2-1
clone_size: .
v_call: TRBV28
d_call: .
cdr3_nt: TGTGCCAGCAGTCGGATGGATGAGCAGTTCTTC
cdr3_aa: CASSRMDEQFF

j_call: TRBJ1-1
clone_size: many
v_call: TRBV10-2
d_call: .
cdr3_nt: TGCGCCAGCACCGTACAGGGGAACACTGAAGCTTTCTTT
cdr3_aa: CASTVQGNTEAFF

j_call: TRBJ2-7
clone_size: .
v_call: TRBV9
d_call: TRBD2
cdr3_nt: TGTGCCAGCAGCAAATCCCCGGGGCTAGCGGGAGGGGGCGAGCAGTACTTC
cdr3_aa: CASSKSPGLAGGGEQYF

j_call: TRBJ1-1
clone_size: .
v_call: TRBV7-9
d_call: TRBD1
cdr3_nt: TGTGCCAGCAGCACACGACAGGGGACTGAAGCTTTCTTT
cdr3_aa: CASSTRQGTEAFF

j_call: TRBJ1-5
clone_size: .
v_call: TRBV6-1
d_call: .
cdr3_nt: TGTGCCAGCAGTGAGTCAAACTTCAATCAGCCCCAGCATTTT
cdr3_aa: CASSESNFNQPQHF

j_call: TRBJ2-5
clone_size: .
v_call: TRBV13
d_call: TRBD2
cdr3_nt: TGTGCCAGCAGCGCCGGTTCAATCGCGGGAGGCTGGGGAGAGACCCAGTACTTC
cdr3_aa: CASSAGSIAGGWGETQYF

j_call: TRBJ2-7
clone_size: .
v_call: TRBV11-2
d_call: .
cdr3_nt: TGTGCCAGCAGCCCGACCAATTACGAGCAGTACTTC
cdr3_aa: CASSPTNYEQYF

j_call: TRBJ1-2
clone_size: few
v_call: TRBV5-6
d_call: .
cdr3_nt: TGTGCCAGCAGTTATCAACCGCTGGGCTATGGCTACACCTTC
cdr3_aa: CASSYQPLGYGYTF

j_call: TRBJ2-5
clone_size: .
v_call: TRBV5-1
d_call: TRBD2
cdr3_nt: TGCGCCAGCAGCTCGGGACTAGCGGGAGGGAAACAAGAGACCCAGTACTTC
cdr3_aa: CASSSGLAGGKQETQYF

j_call: TRBJ2-7
clone_size: few
v_call: TRBV6-1
d_call: .
cdr3_nt: TGTGCCAGCAGTCGTCAAGGGGGGTCCTACGAGCAGTACTTC
cdr3_aa: CASSRQGGSYEQYF

j_call: TRBJ2-1
clone_size: .
v_call: TRBV5-4
d_call: .
cdr3_nt: TGTGCCAGCAGCCAAGGTTACAATGAGCAGTTCTTC
cdr3_aa: CASSQGYNEQFF

j_call: TRBJ2-2
clone_size: .
v_call: TRBV10-1
d_call: .
cdr3_nt: TGCGCCAGCTCCCGGGTCCTAAACACCGGGGAGCTGTTTTTT
cdr3_aa: CASSRVLNTGELFF

j_call: TRBJ1-2
clone_size: .
v_call: TRBV29-1
d_call: TRBD1
cdr3_nt: TGCAGCGTTGATTACTCTGCGGCAGGGGGGATAGGCTACACCTTC
cdr3_aa: CSVDYSAAGGIGYTF

j_call: TRBJ2-1
clone_size: .
v_call: TRBV7-2
d_call: TRBD2
cdr3_nt: TGTGCCAGCAGCGCAGGGACTAGTTCCTACAATGAGCAGTTCTTC
cdr3_aa: CASSAGTSSYNEQFF

j_call: TRBJ2-1
clone_size: .
v_call: TRBV2
d_call: .
cdr3_nt: TGTGCCAGCAGCTCCGAGGTGGGGAATGAGCAGTTCTTC
cdr3_aa: CASSSEVGNEQFF

j_call: TRBJ2-1
clone_size: .
v_call: TRBV7-3
d_call: .
cdr3_nt: TGTGCCAGCAGCCCAGGAATATACAATGAGCAGTTCTTC
cdr3_aa: CASSPGIYNEQFF

j_call: TRBJ2-1
clone_size: .
v_call: TRBV5-6
d_call: .
cdr3_nt: TGTGCCAGCAGCTTGAGTGGGGATGGTGAGCAGTTCTTC
cdr3_aa: CASSLSGDGEQFF

j_call: TRBJ2-3
clone_size: .
v_call: TRBV5-1
d_call: TRBD2
cdr3_nt: TGCGCCAGCAGATCCACACGCGGCGGGAGCCCTAGCACAGATACGCAGTATTTT
cdr3_aa: CASRSTRGGSPSTDTQYF

j_call: TRBJ2-3
clone_size: .
v_call: TRBV6-1
d_call: .
cdr3_nt: TGTGCCAGCAGTGAAGTGGGTACGCAGTATTTT
cdr3_aa: CASSEVGTQYF

j_call: TRBJ1-5
clone_size: .
v_call: TRBV2
d_call: .
cdr3_nt: TGTGCCAGCAGTGGGGGCAATCAGCCCCAGCATTTT
cdr3_aa: CASSGGNQPQHF

j_call: TRBJ2-3
clone_size: .
v_call: TRBV5-1
d_call: TRBD2
cdr3_nt: TGCGCCAGCAGCCGGACTAGGGACACGCAGTATTTT
cdr3_aa: CASSRTRDTQYF

j_call: TRBJ2-6
clone_size: .
v_call: TRBV7-6
d_call: .
cdr3_nt: TGTGCCAGCAGCTTAGCTGGGGCCAACGTCCTGACTTTC
cdr3_aa: CASSLAGANVLTF

j_call: TRBJ1-1
clone_size: many
v_call: TRBV11-2
d_call: .
cdr3_nt: TGTGCCAGCAGGTTCAGGGGAGGGACTGAAGCTTTCTTT
cdr3_aa: CASRFRGGTEAFF

j_call: TRBJ2-3
clone_size: few
v_call: TRBV29-1
d_call: TRBD2
cdr3_nt: TGCAGCGTTCCTAGCGGGTACACAGATACGCAGTATTTT
cdr3_aa: CSVPSGYTDTQYF

j_call: TRBJ2-1
clone_size: once
v_call: TRBV5-1
d_call: TRBD2
cdr3_nt: TGCGCCAGCAGCTTGGCACCAGTAGCGGGATCGAAAGGCTACAATGAGCAGTTCTTC
cdr3_aa: CASSLAPVAGSKGYNEQFF

j_call: TRBJ2-3
clone_size: .
v_call: TRBV5-8
d_call: .
cdr3_nt: TGTGCCAGCAGCAACGAGGGTGGGTTCACAGATACGCAGTATTTT
cdr3_aa: CASSNEGGFTDTQYF

j_call: TRBJ2-1
clone_size: .
v_call: TRBV13
d_call: .
cdr3_nt: TGTGCCAGCAGCTTAGCCCTTCTCCTTGAGCAGTTCTTC
cdr3_aa: CASSLALLLEQFF

j_call: TRBJ2-7
clone_size: .
v_call: TRBV25-1
d_call: .
cdr3_nt: TGTGCCAGCAGTGAATGGGGTAGGGGGTTGTACGAGCAGTACTTC
cdr3_aa: CASSEWGRGLYEQYF

j_call: TRBJ1-1
clone_size: .
v_call: TRBV7-9
d_call: .
cdr3_nt: TGTGCCAGCCTTCAGGGGATGAACACTGAAGCTTTCTTT
cdr3_aa: CASLQGMNTEAFF

j_call: TRBJ2-2
clone_size: .
v_call: TRBV18
d_call: TRBD2
cdr3_nt: TGTGCCAGCTCACCGCGGGGGTCGTCGAACACCGGGGAGCTGTTTTTT
cdr3_aa: CASSPRGSSNTGELFF

j_call: TRBJ2-7
clone_size: .
v_call: TRBV7-2
d_call: .
cdr3_nt: TGTGCCAGCAGCTTAGAGCGGTCCTACGAGCAGTACTTC
cdr3_aa: CASSLERSYEQYF

j_call: TRBJ2-7
clone_size: many
v_call: TRBV2
d_call: .
cdr3_nt: TGTGCCAGCAGTTCTTCATCCGAGCAGTACTTC
cdr3_aa: CASSSSSEQYF

j_call: TRBJ1-4
clone_size: .
v_call: TRBV5-8
d_call: .
cdr3_nt: TGTGCCAGCAGCTTGTTCACTAATGAAAAACTGTTTTTT
cdr3_aa: CASSLFTNEKLFF

j_call: TRBJ2-7
clone_size: .
v_call: TRBV6-1
d_call: .
cdr3_nt: TGTGCCAGCAGTCACACAGCCGTCTACGAGCAGTACTTC
cdr3_aa: CASSHTAVYEQYF

j_call: TRBJ2-3
clone_size: .
v_call: TRBV7-8
d_call: TRBD1
cdr3_nt: TGTGCCAGCAGCCAACAGGGGCATACGCAGTATTTT
cdr3_aa: CASSQQGHTQYF

j_call: TRBJ1-5
clone_size: .
v_call: TRBV2
d_call: TRBD1
cdr3_nt: TGTGCCAGCAGTGATAGACAGGGTCTTAGCAATCAGCCCCAGCATTTT
cdr3_aa: CASSDRQGLSNQPQHF

j_call: TRBJ2-1
clone_size: .
v_call: TRBV6-4
d_call: TRBD2
cdr3_nt: TGTGCCAGCAGTGTCATAGCGGGAGGGGGCGATGAGCAGTTCTTC
cdr3_aa: CASSVIAGGGDEQFF

j_call: TRBJ2-5
clone_size: .
v_call: TRBV5-1
d_call: TRBD1
cdr3_nt: TGCGCCAGCAGCTTAGACAGGGTACGCGAGACCCAGTACTTC
cdr3_aa: CASSLDRVRETQYF

j_call: TRBJ2-7
clone_size: many
v_call: TRBV7-9
d_call: .
cdr3_nt: TGTGCCAGCAGCTTAGGCTCCATTGGCTACGAGCAGTACTTC
cdr3_aa: CASSLGSIGYEQYF

j_call: TRBJ2-5
clone_size: .
v_call: TRBV2
d_call: .
cdr3_nt: TGTGCCAGCAGTGACGCAGGGACGAAGACCCAGTACTTC
cdr3_aa: CASSDAGTKTQYF

j_call: TRBJ2-7
clone_size: many
v_call: TRBV11-2
d_call: .
cdr3_nt: TGTGCCAGCAGCTCCCCCCGAGTAGCATTACACGAGCAGTACTTC
cdr3_aa: CASSSPRVALHEQYF

j_call: TRBJ1-2
clone_size: .
v_call: TRBV18
d_call: .
cdr3_nt: TGTGCCAGCTCACCACGGGGGGACGGCTACACCTTC
cdr3_aa: CASSPRGDGYTF

j_call: TRBJ1-2
clone_size: few
v_call: TRBV6-1
d_call: .
cdr3_nt: TGTGCCAGCAGTGGCAGGGGCGGCAGGGATCTTGGTGGCTACACCTTC
cdr3_aa: CASSGRGGRDLGGYTF

j_call: TRBJ2-3
clone_size: .
v_call: TRBV4-3
d_call: .
cdr3_nt: TGCGCCAGCAGCCTAAGAGTGGCAGATACGCAGTATTTT
cdr3_aa: CASSLRVADTQYF

j_call: TRBJ2-7
clone_size: .
v_call: TRBV6-5
d_call: .
cdr3_nt: TGTGCCAGCACCAACGGCTACGAGCAGTACTTC
cdr3_aa: CASTNGYEQYF

j_call: TRBJ1-1
clone_size: .
v_call: TRBV5-1
d_call: .
cdr3_nt: TGCGCCAGCAGCTTGACCGGACAAAGCGAAGCTTTCTTT
cdr3_aa: CASSLTGQSEAFF

j_call: TRBJ2-7
clone_size: many
v_call: TRBV2
d_call: .
cdr3_nt: TGTGCCAGCAGTCTAGCGATTTACGAGCAGTACTTC
cdr3_aa: CASSLAIYEQYF

j_call: TRBJ2-1
clone_size: .
v_call: TRBV19
d_call: TRBD1
cdr3_nt: TGTGCCAGTAGCCAGACAGGGATCTACAATGAGCAGTTCTTC
cdr3_aa: CASSQTGIYNEQFF

j_call: TRBJ1-2
clone_size: .
v_call: TRBV5-5
d_call: .
cdr3_nt: TGTGCCAGCAGCTTGGGTATCAGGAGACCCGGGGGTGGCTACACCTTC
cdr3_aa: CASSLGIRRPGGGYTF

j_call: TRBJ1-4
clone_size: .
v_call: TRBV2
d_call: TRBD1
cdr3_nt: TGTGCCAGCGATCAGACAGGGGCGGTCGAAAAACTGTTTTTT
cdr3_aa: CASDQTGAVEKLFF

j_call: TRBJ1-1
clone_size: few
v_call: TRBV5-4
d_call: .
cdr3_nt: TGTGCCAGCAGCTACTCTTTAGCGGGGGTGGACACTGAAGCTTTCTTT
cdr3_aa: CASSYSLAGVDTEAFF

j_call: TRBJ2-7
clone_size: .
v_call: TRBV11-2
d_call: .
cdr3_nt: TGTGCCAGCAGTCGCGACAGGCTCTCCTACGAGCAGTACTTC
cdr3_aa: CASSRDRLSYEQYF